This TCR beta chain was retrieved from a study of T cell changes during pregnancy in multiple sclerosis. TCRdb keeps only in-frame clones here, not all; method: immunoSEQ multiplex PCR. The sample contains fewer than 70,000 clones, roughly nine tenths of which appear only once. CDR1 and CDR2 (germline): SEHNR, FQNEAQ (reference sequence). Between the trimmed V and J ends, which lost 1 base and 4 bases, there was a span of 7 bases. The CDR3 has 13 amino acids. This TCR came from a female donor with multiple sclerosis, enrolled in a pregnancy study. The rearrangement links TRBV7-9 to TRBJ1-2; D is ambiguous. Sequenced material: peripheral blood, taken in the first trimester of pregnancy. CDR3 sequence: CASSLGAGYGYTF. The CDR3 nucleotides read TGTGCCAGCAGCTTAGGGGCGGGCTATGGCTACACCTTC.